This T cell receptor beta chain derives from a study of blood T cell repertoires in COVID-19. Study-level background: Italy, Spain and the United States were the sources of the convalescent and acute COVID-19 samples. PBMCs, B-cell-depleted T cells, or T cells were the source of the cDNA or gDNA that made up the material.

Seattle patients were enrolled during active infection and followed longitudinally. Germline assignment: CDR1 MNHEY and CDR2 SVGAGI. Trimming cost V 2 bases and J 12 bases, with 14 bases left between them. The CDR3 consists of 12 residues. Authors' methods: It was from reference gene primer amplification that nucleated cell counts were estimated. Sequenced by immunoSEQ multiplex PCR; TCRdb stores in-frame clones only, minus some. V and J calls and clone size are copied from that table; D and trimming were computed from the DNA. Of 250,000 to 300,000 clones detected, 80% to 90% appear once; the ten largest clones hold roughly a tenth.

The sequence was collected from a woman in her 70s with COVID-19, enrolled during active disease. The sequenced sample consisted of peripheral blood. The chain recombines TRBV6-5 with TRBJ2-7; D is uncertain. The CDR3 reads CASSYALTPMYF. The DNA for the CDR3 is TGTGCCAGCAGTTACGCGCTCACCCCCATGTACTTC.